Listed below are T cell receptor beta chains from one sample, sequenced in a study of blood T cell repertoires in COVID-19. Assay: immunoSEQ multiplex PCR; the TCRdb copy retains only in-frame clones and omits some. The table lists about 200,000 clones, about 83% of them singletons. The sequenced sample consisted of peripheral blood. Source of these receptors: a woman aged 45 to 65 with active or convalescent COVID-19. Both conserved end residues are part of each CDR3. A D gene is named only where the DNA matches it firmly. Clone size is not always given. Where it is, it says once, few, many or a class for expanded clones.

>NA|15|NA|TRBJ1-5|TRBV24-1
TGTGCCACCAGTGACGACAGATATAGCAATCAGCCCCAGCATTTT
CATSDDRYSNQPQHF
>NA|16|once|TRBJ1-2|TRBV10-3
TGTGCCATCAGCCCATCGGGCAGTCAGGGATTGTATGGCTACACCTTC
CAISPSGSQGLYGYTF
>TRBD1|17|NA|TRBJ2-1|TRBV10-3
TGTGCCATCAGTGAGTCAAAACCGGGACAGGGAGTACAGGAGCAGTTCTTC
CAISESKPGQGVQEQFF
>NA|14|few|TRBJ1-5|TRBV3-1/TRBV3-2
TGTGCCAGCAGCCAAGTGGCAGGGAATCAGCCCCAGCATTTT
CASSQVAGNQPQHF
>TRBD1|14|once|TRBJ1-2|TRBV2
TGTGCCAGCAGACCGGGACAGACCCTCCAAGGCTACACCTTC
CASRPGQTLQGYTF
>TRBD1|18|NA|TRBJ1-1|TRBV9
TGTGCCAGCAGCGTAAAGCCCGCTACAGGGGGTGGGGACACTGAAGCTTTCTTT
CASSVKPATGGGDTEAFF
>TRBD2|16|NA|TRBJ2-3|TRBV19
TGTGCCAGTAGTGTCGTTTGGGCTAGCGGGGGAGGTACGCAGTATTTT
CASSVVWASGGGTQYF
>TRBD1|13|NA|TRBJ1-2|TRBV7-9
TGTGCCAGCAGCCCGGGACAGAACTATGGCTACACCTTC
CASSPGQNYGYTF
>NA|14|NA|TRBJ2-2|TRBV6-5
TGTGCCAGCGGGTTGGAGGGGTTCACCGGGGAGCTGTTTTTT
CASGLEGFTGELFF
>NA|13|NA|TRBJ1-6|TRBV6-5
TGTGCCAGCCTAAGCTCCTATAATTCACCCCTCCACTTT
CASLSSYNSPLHF
>TRBD1|17|NA|TRBJ2-1|TRBV5-8
TGTGCCAGCAGCATTGACAGGGTGCTTTCGGAATACAATGAGCAGTTCTTC
CASSIDRVLSEYNEQFF
>NA|19|once|TRBJ2-7|TRBV19
TGTGCCAGTAGTATAGGTTTGGATGCAGGCCAACCTTCCTCCTACGAGCAGTACTTC
CASSIGLDAGQPSSYEQYF
>NA|16|once|TRBJ2-6|TRBV5-6
TGTGCCAGCAGCTCACCACAGCACTCTGGGGCCAACGTCCTGACTTTC
CASSSPQHSGANVLTF
>TRBD2|14|once|TRBJ2-2|TRBV7-6
TGTGCCAGCTCCCCTTGGGGGGGGACCGGGGAGCTGTTTTTT
CASSPWGGTGELFF
>TRBD2|15|NA|TRBJ2-1|TRBV12-5
TGTGCTAGTGCCCGGACTAGCGGGGGATACCATGAGCAGTTCTTC
CASARTSGGYHEQFF
>NA|14|NA|TRBJ2-1|TRBV5-1
TGCGCCAGCAGGGAGGGGGCGGACTACAATGAGCAGTTCTTC
CASREGADYNEQFF
>NA|15|NA|TRBJ1-5|TRBV6-5
TGTGCCAGCAGTCCGGGATCTTATAGCAATCAGCCCCAGCATTTT
CASSPGSYSNQPQHF